These 29 T cell receptor beta chains were sequenced from one sample in a study of cytomegalovirus exposure and HLA in healthy donors. A multiplex PCR was run with 60 Vbeta primers and 13 Jbeta primers. TCRdb's table, derived via immunoSEQ multiplex PCR, lists solely in-frame clones and lacks some. This sample has about 57,000 clones, with approximately 80% found just once. Source material: PBMCs. The source is a man between 25 and 39 years old in good health and CMV-seronegative.

V is TRBV5-4 and J is TRBJ2-1; the D gene is possibly TRBD1 (5 bases). Germline V gives CDR1 SGHNT, CDR2 YYREEE (reference sequence). Trimming left V 4 bases short and J 10 bases short, with 15 bases between. CDR3 length: 13 amino acids. CDR3 nucleotide sequence: TGTGCCAGCAGCAGGGGCAGGGTTTGGGAGCAGTTCTTC. Translated, it gives CASSRGRVWEQFF.

This chain uses TRBV5-4 with TRBJ2-7; perhaps TRBD1 as D (8 bases). This CDR3 has 15 residues. The V end was cut by 4 bases, the J end by 1 base, with 15 bases between. Germline loops: CDR1 SGHNT, CDR2 YYREEE (reference sequence). CDR3 sequence: CASSRAGQVSYEQYF. CDR3 sequence (DNA): TGTGCCAGCAGCAGAGCGGGACAGGTGTCCTACGAGCAGTACTTC.

V and J are TRBV7-9 and TRBJ2-7; 7 bases line up with TRBD2. J was trimmed by 6 bases and V by 2 bases; bases with no gene match: 10. Germline CDR1 and CDR2: SEHNR and FQNEAQ (reference sequence). The CDR3 consists of 15 residues. In nucleotides, the CDR3 is TGTGCCAGCAGCTTATTAACTAGCGTTGCGAGCGAGCAGTACTTC. It encodes CASSLLTSVASEQYF.

The chain has TRBV30 and TRBJ1-5, with a tentative D call TRBD1 (6 bases). CDR3 length: 16 amino acids. Germline lookup yields CDR1 GTSNPN and CDR2 SVGIG (reference sequence). V was clipped by 2 bases and J by 0 bases, with 14 bases between them. CDR3 sequence: CAWSRDIGNSNQPQHF. The CDR3 region has the DNA TGTGCCTGGAGTCGGGACATCGGCAATAGCAATCAGCCCCAGCATTTT.

V usage is TRBV15 and J usage is TRBJ1-2, with TRBD1 matching 7 bases. Germline lookup yields CDR1 LNHNV and CDR2 YYDKDF (reference sequence). J gave up 6 bases and V 8 bases, and 6 bases lay outside the gene matches. The CDR3 is made up of 12 amino acids. In DNA, the CDR3 is TGTGCCACCTCAGACACAGGGGATGGCTACACCTTC. Translating gives CATSDTGDGYTF.

The chain couples TRBV7-2 to TRBJ2-7; 8 bases agree with TRBD2. The CDR3 sequence is 16 residues long. Germline values: CDR1 SGHTA, CDR2 FQGNSA. The V gene end was trimmed by 1 base and the J gene end by 1 base; junction bases not matched to a gene: 6. The CDR3 region has the DNA TGTGCCAGCAGCTTAGAATCCGGGGGGGGGTCCTACGAGCAGTACTTC. Protein: CASSLESGGGSYEQYF.

The chain combines TRBV6-1 with TRBJ2-3; no clear D. The CDR3 is made up of 13 amino acids. V lost 5 bases and J 3 bases, leaving 9 bases between the germline ends. Germline loops: CDR1 MNHNS, CDR2 SASEGT. The CDR3 nucleotides are TGTGCCAGCAGTTCCAGACAAACAGATACGCAGTATTTT. It codes for CASSSRQTDTQYF.

The chain employs TRBV19 and TRBJ1-2; TRBD1 might be the D (6 bases). Trimming pared 7 bases from V and 3 bases from J, leaving 6 bases between. This CDR3 has 11 residues. The germline V gene encodes CDR1 LNHDA and CDR2 SQIVND (reference sequence). CDR3 loop: CASNRDYGYTF. CDR3 nucleotides: TGTGCCAGTAACAGGGACTATGGCTACACCTTC.

The chain recombines TRBV7-2 with TRBJ2-1; no definite D call. There are 11 residues in the CDR3. CDR1 is SGHTA, CDR2 FQGNSA, per germline. V was shortened by 5 bases and J by 9 bases, with 8 bases between the two germline ends. The CDR3 bases are TGTGCCAGCAGCCGTCTCAGTGAGCAGTTCTTC. Translation gives CASSRLSEQFF.

The rearrangement joins TRBV4-1 to TRBJ2-2; D perhaps matches TRBD1 (5 bases). Germline V gene lookup returns CDR1 MGHRA and CDR2 YSYEKL. This CDR3 spans 14 amino acids. Trimming removed 2 bases from V and 7 bases from J, with 11 bases in between. The chain's CDR3 is CASSQTGVSGELFF. The CDR3 nucleotides are TGCGCCAGCAGCCAAACAGGAGTCAGCGGGGAGCTGTTTTTT.

This clone was picked up one time. This chain connects TRBV25-1 to TRBJ1-3; weak D call: TRBD1 (6 bases). The V end lost 0 bases, the J end lost 0 bases, and 12 bases lay between the germline ends. Germline CDR1 is MGHDK and CDR2 is SYGVNS. The CDR3 consists of 17 residues. The CDR3, as DNA: TGTGCCAGCAGTGAATACCTTACAGGGTCCTCTGGAAACACCATATATTTT. This gives the protein CASSEYLTGSSGNTIYF.

V usage is TRBV5-4 and J usage is TRBJ2-7; 9 nucleotides agree with TRBD1. CDR1 is SGHNT and CDR2 is YYREEE in the germline V gene (reference sequence). With V trimmed by 4 bases and J by 2 bases, 22 bases remained unmatched. The CDR3 extends over 20 amino acids. The CDR3 sequence: CASSRIRTGVPGQTPYEQYF. The CDR3 DNA sequence: TGTGCCAGCAGCAGGATACGGACAGGGGTTCCAGGGCAGACACCCTACGAGCAGTACTTC.

The gene calls are TRBV11-2 and TRBJ2-1, with no clear D. This CDR3 is built from 13 residues. Germline V CDR1 and CDR2: SGHAT, FQNNGV. The ends were cut back, 5 bases at V and 9 bases at J, with 14 bases in the middle. CDR3: CASSPEGPGEQFF. CDR3 sequence (DNA): TGTGCCAGCAGCCCGGAAGGTCCGGGTGAGCAGTTCTTC.

This clone was seen a few times. This sequence joins TRBV10-3 and TRBJ1-1, with 7 bases matching TRBD1. The CDR3 consists of 12 residues. The trim removed 6 bases at V and 8 bases at J, leaving 6 bases unmatched. Germline CDR1 reads ENHRY; CDR2 reads SYGVKD. CDR3 sequence reads: CAIRTGRLEAFF. In nucleotides, the CDR3 is TGTGCCATCAGGACAGGGAGGTTGGAAGCTTTCTTT.

The V and J genes are TRBV13 and TRBJ2-3, with TRBD2 matching over 8 bases. The length of the CDR3 is 14 residues. Trimming at V came to 5 bases and at J to 1 base, leaving 2 bases not matched to a gene. Germline V gives CDR1 PRHDT, CDR2 FYEKMQ (reference sequence). This chain's CDR3 is CASSTRGGTDTQYF. CDR3 nucleotide sequence: TGTGCCAGCAGCACGCGGGGGGGCACAGATACGCAGTATTTT. The whole variable domain, filled in from reference TRBV13 and TRBJ2-3, reads AAGVIQSPRHLIKEKRETATLKCYPIPRHDTVYWYQQGPGQDPQFLISFYEKMQSDKGSIPDRFSAQQFSDYHSELNMSSLELGDSALYFCASSTRGGTDTQYFGPGTRLTVL.

V gene TRBV9 combines with J gene TRBJ1-2; D is undetermined. V lost 2 bases to trimming and J lost 3 bases, with 17 bases between them. Per germline, CDR1 SGDLS and CDR2 YYNGEE. The CDR3 contains 16 residues. CDR3: CASSVDFSWSDYGYTF. CDR3 nucleotide sequence: TGTGCCAGCAGCGTGGACTTCTCCTGGAGTGACTATGGCTACACCTTC.

The chain recombines TRBV2 with TRBJ2-1, with 7 bases matching TRBD1. Germline V CDR1 and CDR2: SNHLY, FYNNEI. V lost 3 bases to trimming and J lost 7 bases; unmatched junction nucleotides: 12. The CDR3 sequence is 16 residues long. CDR3 DNA: TGTGCCAGCAGTGACAGGCCCTCGTCGACAGGGAATGAGCAGTTCTTC. Protein product: CASSDRPSSTGNEQFF.

This chain uses TRBV5-1 with TRBJ2-1; 11 bases are shared with TRBD1. Germline V gene lookup returns CDR1 SGHRS and CDR2 YFSETQ. CDR3 length: 14 amino acids. V was clipped by 5 bases and J by 6 bases; unmatched bases: 4. The CDR3 nucleotides are TGCGCCAGCAGATCCGGGACAGGGGGCAATGAGCAGTTCTTC. Translating it yields CASRSGTGGNEQFF.

The chain carries TRBV15 and TRBJ2-1; 8 bases align to TRBD2. Germline CDR1 reads LNHNV; CDR2 reads YYDKDF (reference sequence). CDR3 size: 15 residues. Trimming cost V 4 bases and J 4 bases; bases outside gene matches: 6. The CDR3 DNA reads as TGTGCCACCAGCACGAGCGGGGGACCTTACAATGAGCAGTTCTTC. Its protein product is CATSTSGGPYNEQFF.

The chain employs TRBV19 and TRBJ1-5; 8 bases line up with TRBD1. The CDR3 contains 17 residues. V trimming: 6 bases; J trimming: 4 bases; junction bases outside the gene matches: 14. Germline CDR1 and CDR2: LNHDA and SQIVND (reference sequence). The CDR3 sequence is CASRIFEGTGRNQPQHF. The CDR3 nucleotides are TGTGCCAGTAGGATCTTCGAAGGGACAGGACGGAATCAGCCCCAGCATTTT.

The V call is TRBV29-1, the J call TRBJ2-3; D unresolved. V was cut by 6 bases and J by 4 bases, with 11 bases left in between. This CDR3 comprises 12 residues. Per the germline V gene, CDR1 is SQVTM and CDR2 is ANQGSEA. As DNA, the CDR3 is TGCAGCGTACTCCCTCCTTCAGATACGCAGTATTTT. It yields the protein CSVLPPSDTQYF.

A few counts support this clone. The chain links TRBV19 to TRBJ1-2, with 7 bases aligning to TRBD1. The CDR3 is 14 amino acids. J gave up 8 bases and V 4 bases, and 10 bases lay outside the gene matches. Germline CDR1 and CDR2: LNHDA and SQIVND (reference sequence). The CDR3 protein is CASSTLDREYGYTF. The CDR3 region has the DNA TGTGCCAGTAGTACTCTCGACAGGGAGTACGGCTACACCTTC.

The CDR3 region is CASSQGRRGSSGNTIYF. The CDR3 nucleotides are TGTGCCAGCAGCCAAGGGCGAAGGGGTAGCTCTGGAAACACCATATATTTT. The gene calls are TRBV4-2 and TRBJ1-3; D perhaps matches TRBD1 (5 bases). V lost 1 base and J 0 bases, leaving 13 bases between the germline ends. The CDR3 spans 17 residues. CDR1 is LGHNA, CDR2 YNFKEQ, per germline.

The J gene is TRBJ2-7, the V gene TRBV10-2; D is uncertain. In germline, CDR1 is WSHSY, CDR2 SAAADI. CDR3 length: 14 amino acids. V lost 2 bases and J 6 bases, leaving 14 bases between the germline ends. The chain's CDR3 is CASSESLLSLEQYF. CDR3 DNA sequence: TGCGCCAGCAGTGAGAGCCTCCTCTCGCTCGAGCAGTACTTC.

The chain has TRBV13 and TRBJ2-3, with a tentative D call TRBD2 (6 bases). CDR3 length: 15 amino acids. Germline CDR1 PRHDT, CDR2 FYEKMQ (reference sequence). The germline V and J ends were trimmed by 5 bases and 3 bases, with 15 bases remaining between them. This CDR3 reads CASSTKAGSTDTQYF. Written as DNA, the CDR3 is TGTGCCAGCAGCACCAAAGCGGGTTCTACAGATACGCAGTATTTT. The complete variable domain, with remaining parts taken from reference TRBV13 and TRBJ2-3, reads AAGVIQSPRHLIKEKRETATLKCYPIPRHDTVYWYQQGPGQDPQFLISFYEKMQSDKGSIPDRFSAQQFSDYHSELNMSSLELGDSALYFCASSTKAGSTDTQYFGPGTRLTVL.

The rearrangement links TRBV2 to TRBJ2-1; weak D call: TRBD1 (7 bases). This CDR3 contains 19 residues. The germline V and J ends were trimmed by 6 bases and 2 bases, with 26 bases remaining between them. CDR1 is SNHLY and CDR2 is FYNNEI in the germline V gene. In nucleotides, the CDR3 is TGTGCCAGCAGGACATCCGGGACAGCACATCGCGGGGCCTACAATGAGCAGTTCTTC. Its protein is CASRTSGTAHRGAYNEQFF.

This clone has only a few counts. The gene calls are TRBV11-3 and TRBJ2-5; TRBD1 matches 8 bases. In germline, CDR1 is SGHNT, CDR2 YENEEA. V was pared by 0 bases and J by 3 bases, with 9 bases of the junction left unmatched. The CDR3 length is 17 residues. DNA of the CDR3: TGTGCCAGCAGCTTAGATCCCCCTCGGACAGGGAAAGAGACCCAGTACTTC. This translates into CASSLDPPRTGKETQYF.

The V call is TRBV4-3, the J call TRBJ2-7, with 10 bases identical to TRBD1. This CDR3 has 15 residues. J lost 6 bases, V lost 1 base, and 6 bases had no gene match. Germline CDR1 LGHNA, CDR2 YSLEER. DNA for the CDR3: TGCGCCAGCAGCCAAGGTGACAGGGGGCCTGGCGAGCAGTACTTC. Protein product: CASSQGDRGPGEQYF.

This clone was observed a single time. The chain uses TRBV7-2 and TRBJ1-2; 9 nucleotides align to TRBD1. With 5 bases clipped from V and 8 bases from J, the junction kept 9 bases outside the gene matches. CDR1 and CDR2 (germline): SGHTA, FQGNSA. The CDR3 is made up of 14 amino acids. The CDR3 region is CASSPRDREWGYTF. The CDR3 DNA is TGTGCCAGCAGCCCCCGGGACAGGGAGTGGGGCTACACCTTC.